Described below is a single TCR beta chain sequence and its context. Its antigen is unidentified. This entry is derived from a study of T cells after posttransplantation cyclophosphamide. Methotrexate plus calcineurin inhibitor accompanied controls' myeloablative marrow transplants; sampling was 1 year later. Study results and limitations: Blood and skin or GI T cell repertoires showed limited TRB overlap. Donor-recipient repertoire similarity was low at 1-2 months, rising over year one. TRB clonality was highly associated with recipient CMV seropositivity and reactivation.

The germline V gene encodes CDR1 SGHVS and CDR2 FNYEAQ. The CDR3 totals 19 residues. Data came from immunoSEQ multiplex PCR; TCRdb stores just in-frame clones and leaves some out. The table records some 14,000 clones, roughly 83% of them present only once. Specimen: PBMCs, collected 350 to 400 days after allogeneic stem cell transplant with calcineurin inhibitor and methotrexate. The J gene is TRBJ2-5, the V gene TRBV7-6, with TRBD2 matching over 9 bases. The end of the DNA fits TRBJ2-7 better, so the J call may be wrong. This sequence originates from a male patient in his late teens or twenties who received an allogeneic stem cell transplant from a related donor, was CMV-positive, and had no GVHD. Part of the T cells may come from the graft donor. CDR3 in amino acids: CASSSVFTASPLSGGEQYF. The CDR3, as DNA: TGTGCCAGCAGCTCCGTTTTCACCGCTAGCCCTCTTAGCGGGGGCGAGCAGTACTTC.